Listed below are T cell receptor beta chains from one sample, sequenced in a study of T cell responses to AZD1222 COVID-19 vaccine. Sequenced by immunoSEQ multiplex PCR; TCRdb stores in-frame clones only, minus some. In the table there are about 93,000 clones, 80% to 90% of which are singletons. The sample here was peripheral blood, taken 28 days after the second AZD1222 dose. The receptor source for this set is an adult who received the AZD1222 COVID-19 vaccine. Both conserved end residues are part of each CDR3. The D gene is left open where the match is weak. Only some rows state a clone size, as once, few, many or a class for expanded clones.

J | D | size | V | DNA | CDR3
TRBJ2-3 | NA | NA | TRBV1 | TGCACCAGCAGCCAAGATAGCGGGGGGGCAGATACGCAGTATTTT | CTSSQDSGGADTQYF
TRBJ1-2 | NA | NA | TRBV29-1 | TGCAGCGTTGTTCCCCCTAACTATGGCTACACCTTC | CSVVPPNYGYTF
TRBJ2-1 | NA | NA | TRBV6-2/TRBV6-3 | TGTGCCAGCAGTTTACGCGGTTATGAGCAGTTCTTC | CASSLRGYEQFF
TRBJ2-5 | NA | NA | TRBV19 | TGTGCCAGTAGTATACAACTCCAAGAGACCCAGTACTTC | CASSIQLQETQYF
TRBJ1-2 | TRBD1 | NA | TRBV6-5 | TGTGCCAGCAGTCCCCGACAGGGCCCCTATGGCTACACCTTC | CASSPRQGPYGYTF
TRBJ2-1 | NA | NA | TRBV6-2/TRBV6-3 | TGTGCCAGCAGTTCCCCAGAGATGAGCTCCTACAATGAGCAGTTCTTC | CASSSPEMSSYNEQFF
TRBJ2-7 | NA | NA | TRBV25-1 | TGTGCCAGCAGTCGAAACTACGAGCAGTACTTC | CASSRNYEQYF
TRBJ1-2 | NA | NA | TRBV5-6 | TGTGCCAGCAGCTATGGCTATGGCTACACCTTC | CASSYGYGYTF
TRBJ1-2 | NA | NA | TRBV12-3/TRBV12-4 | TGTGCCAGCAGTTTACGGGGGGCGGAGGGCTACACCTTC | CASSLRGAEGYTF
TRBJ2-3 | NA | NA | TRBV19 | TGTGCCAGTAACCCGGACAGGGACTATAACACGCTGTATTTT | CASNPDRDYNTLYF
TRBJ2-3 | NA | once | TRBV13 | TGTGCCAGCAGCTTATCCCGACTCACTAGCACAGATACGCAGTATTTT | CASSLSRLTSTDTQYF
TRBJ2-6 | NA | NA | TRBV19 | TGTGCCAGTAGTCTCCGGAGCTCTGGGGCCAACGTCCTGACTTTC | CASSLRSSGANVLTF
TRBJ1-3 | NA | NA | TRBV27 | TGTGCCAGCAGTCCCGTGTGGTCAGGTAGAAACACCATATATTTT | CASSPVWSGRNTIYF
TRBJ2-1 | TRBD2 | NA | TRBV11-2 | TGTGCCAGCAGCTTAGTAGCGGGAGATTCCTACAATGAGCAGTTCTTC | CASSLVAGDSYNEQFF
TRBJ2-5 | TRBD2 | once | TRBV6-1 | TGTGCCAGCAGTGAAAGCGGGGTGGAGACCCAGTACTTC | CASSESGVETQYF
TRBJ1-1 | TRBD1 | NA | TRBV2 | TGTGCCAGCCTAGGAACAGGGGGCGGAGGTGAAGCTTTCTTT | CASLGTGGGGEAFF
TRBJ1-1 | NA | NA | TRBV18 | TGTGCCAGCTCCCTCCAGGGGTACACTGAAGCTTTCTTT | CASSLQGYTEAFF
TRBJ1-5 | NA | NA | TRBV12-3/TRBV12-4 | TGTGCCAGCAGTTTTCGAGATCAGCCCCAGCATTTT | CASSFRDQPQHF
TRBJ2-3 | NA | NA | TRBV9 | TGTGCCAGCAGCCCACCGGGGACAGATACGCAGTATTTT | CASSPPGTDTQYF
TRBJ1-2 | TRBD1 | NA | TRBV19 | TGTGCCAGTAGTAGTGGCGACAGGGTATGGACCGGGGGCTATGGCTACACCTTC | CASSSGDRVWTGGYGYTF
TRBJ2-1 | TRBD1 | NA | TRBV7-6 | TGTGCCAGCAGCTTAGGGGGGACAGTTTACAATGAGCAGTTCTTC | CASSLGGTVYNEQFF
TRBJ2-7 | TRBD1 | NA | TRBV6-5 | TGTGCCAGCAGTCCGAGGACAGGGACCTACGAGCAGTACTTC | CASSPRTGTYEQYF
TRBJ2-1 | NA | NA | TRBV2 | TGTGCCAGCAGGCTCAGGATAGCTCGAGGCAATGAGCAGTTCTTC | CASRLRIARGNEQFF
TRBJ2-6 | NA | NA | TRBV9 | TGTGCCAGCAGCGTAGATCTCTCTGGGGCCAACGTCCTGACTTTC | CASSVDLSGANVLTF
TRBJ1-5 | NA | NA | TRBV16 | TGTGCCAGCAGCCGCCTCAGGGGCGGCAATCAGCCCCAGCATTTT | CASSRLRGGNQPQHF
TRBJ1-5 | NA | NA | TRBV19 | TGTGCCAGTAGTTCCGGGGAGGGACGTCAGCCCCAGCATTTT | CASSSGEGRQPQHF
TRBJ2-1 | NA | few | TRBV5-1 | TGCGCCAGCAGCGCCGGGACTCTAAAGGCCTCAGGGGGAGGGAATGAGCAGTTCTTC | CASSAGTLKASGGGNEQFF
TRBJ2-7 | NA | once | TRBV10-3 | TGTGCCATCAGTGAGGGACAGAACTCCTACGAGCAGTACTTC | CAISEGQNSYEQYF
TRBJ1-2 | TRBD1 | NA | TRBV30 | TGTGCCTGGAGTGACAGGGGTGGCTATGGCTACACCTTC | CAWSDRGGYGYTF
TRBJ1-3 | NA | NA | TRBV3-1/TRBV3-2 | TGTGCCAGCAGCTCCCTCGGGGGCAGAAACACCATATATTTT | CASSSLGGRNTIYF
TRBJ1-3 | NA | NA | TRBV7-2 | TGTGCCAGCATCCCAGGGGCCGGGTACTCTGGAAACACCATATATTTT | CASIPGAGYSGNTIYF
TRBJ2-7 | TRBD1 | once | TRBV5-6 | TGTGCCAGCAGCTCGAATCTCCACTCAGGGGGCGTACCCTACGAGCAGTACTTC | CASSSNLHSGGVPYEQYF
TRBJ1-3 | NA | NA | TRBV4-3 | TGCGCCAGCAGCCCCGACGCTCCCACCGGCCTAGGAAACACCATATATTTT | CASSPDAPTGLGNTIYF
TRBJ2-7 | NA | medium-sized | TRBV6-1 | TGTGCCAGCAGTGAATCGGGGGAGTGGGACGAGCAGTACTTC | CASSESGEWDEQYF
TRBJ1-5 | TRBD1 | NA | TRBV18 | TGTGCCAGCTCACCCGGACAGGTCGATCAGCCCCAGCATTTT | CASSPGQVDQPQHF
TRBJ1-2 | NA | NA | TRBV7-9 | TGTGCCAGCCGGAGCGGACAACACTATGGCTACACCTTC | CASRSGQHYGYTF
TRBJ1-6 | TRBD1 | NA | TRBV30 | TGTGCCTGGAGGGGACCGGGACAGGGGTCAAGCTCCTATAATTCACCCCTCCACTTT | CAWRGPGQGSSSYNSPLHF
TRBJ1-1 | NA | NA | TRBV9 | TGTGCCAGCAGCGCCCAGGGGACCGGTGAAGCTTTCTTT | CASSAQGTGEAFF
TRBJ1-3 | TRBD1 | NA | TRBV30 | TGTGCCTGGCAGGGGGGAATAGGAAACACCATATATTTT | CAWQGGIGNTIYF
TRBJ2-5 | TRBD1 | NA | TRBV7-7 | TGTGCTAGCAGTCAGGGGGTCCTCCAGGGGGCAACCCAGTACTTC | CASSQGVLQGATQYF
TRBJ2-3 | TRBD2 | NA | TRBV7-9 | TGTGCCAGCAGCTTAGGGCCTAGCGGGAGGGCCAAATATACGCAGTATTTT | CASSLGPSGRAKYTQYF
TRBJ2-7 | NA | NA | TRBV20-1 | TGCAGTGCCCAACTTGCCTACGAGCAGTACTTC | CSAQLAYEQYF
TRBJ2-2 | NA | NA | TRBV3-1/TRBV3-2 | TGTGCCAGCAGCCTAGCGTCGAACACCGGGGAGCTGTTTTTT | CASSLASNTGELFF
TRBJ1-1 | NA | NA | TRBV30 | TGTGCCTGGAGCATAGGGGGGAACACTGAAGCTTTCTTT | CAWSIGGNTEAFF
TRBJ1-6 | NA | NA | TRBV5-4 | TGTGCCAGCAGCCACGGTCAAAATAATTCACCCCTCCACTTT | CASSHGQNNSPLHF
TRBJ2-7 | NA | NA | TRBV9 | TGTGCCAGCAGCGTAAGTGGTACAGGGATCAACGAGCAGTACTTC | CASSVSGTGINEQYF
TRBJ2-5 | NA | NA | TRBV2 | TGTGCCAGCTATATGTTAATAACCGGGACGAATAAGACCCAGTACTTC | CASYMLITGTNKTQYF
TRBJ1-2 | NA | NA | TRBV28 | TGTGCCACCTTAGCCAACTATGGCTACACCTTC | CATLANYGYTF
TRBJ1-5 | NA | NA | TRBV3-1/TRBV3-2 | TGTGCCAGCAGCCAAGACGGGGGCCAACAGCCCCAGCATTTT | CASSQDGGQQPQHF
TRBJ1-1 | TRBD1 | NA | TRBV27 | TGTGCCAGCGCCGACAGGGGCGGGAACACTGAAGCTTTCTTT | CASADRGGNTEAFF
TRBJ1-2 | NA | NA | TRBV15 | TGTGCCACCAGCAGAGATCGGGTAGCCCTGGGCTATGGCTACACCTTC | CATSRDRVALGYGYTF
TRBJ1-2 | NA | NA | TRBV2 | TGTGCCAGCAGCGCACACCACTTTGAGGATGGCTACACCTTC | CASSAHHFEDGYTF
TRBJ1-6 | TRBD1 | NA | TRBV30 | TGTGCCTGGAAAGGACAGGGAGATTCACCCCTCCACTTT | CAWKGQGDSPLHF
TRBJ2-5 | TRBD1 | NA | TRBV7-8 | TGTGCCAGCAGCCACGTCTTAAGGACAGGGATGGAGACCCAGTACTTC | CASSHVLRTGMETQYF
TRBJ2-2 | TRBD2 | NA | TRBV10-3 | TGTGCCATCAGTGAGCTCCTAGCGGGAGTCACCGGGGAGCTGTTTTTT | CAISELLAGVTGELFF
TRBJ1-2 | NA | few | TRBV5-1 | TGCGCCAGCAGCTTTCGGGCGGACTATGGCTACACCTTC | CASSFRADYGYTF
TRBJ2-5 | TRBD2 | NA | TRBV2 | TGTGCCAGCGCGCCGACTAGCGGGGGACAAGAGACCCAGTACTTC | CASAPTSGGQETQYF
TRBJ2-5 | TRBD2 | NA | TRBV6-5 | TGTGCCAGCAGTCTCCTAGCGGGAGTGGAGACCCAGTACTTC | CASSLLAGVETQYF
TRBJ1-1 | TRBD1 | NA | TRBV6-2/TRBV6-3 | TGTGCCAGCAGTCACAGGACAGGGAGGGGGACTGAAGCTTTCTTT | CASSHRTGRGTEAFF